Below are 8 T cell receptor beta chains sequenced from a single sample in a study of T cell responses to AZD1222 COVID-19 vaccine. Profiled with immunoSEQ multiplex PCR; TCRdb holds only in-frame clones, not every one. The table has some 120,000 clones, around 90% seen once. Source: peripheral blood, taken on day 0 of AZD1222 vaccination. The receptors stem from an adult in good health.

The chain links TRBV19 to TRBJ1-6; D not certain. Germline lookup yields CDR1 LNHDA and CDR2 SQIVND (reference sequence). With 3 bases removed from V and 8 bases from J, the gap between germline ends came to 14 bases. This CDR3 spans 15 amino acids. CDR3 DNA: TGTGCCAGTAGTATGGGGAACAGCCTCTATTCACCCCTCCACTTT. It codes for CASSMGNSLYSPLHF.

This chain uses TRBV30 with TRBJ1-2, with no clear D. The V gene's germline CDR1 is GTSNPN and CDR2 SVGIG (reference sequence). This CDR3 contains 11 residues. CDR3 DNA: TGTGCGACGACTCCCGGCTATGGCTACACCTTC. This gives the protein CATTPGYGYTF.

The chain combines TRBV15 with TRBJ1-4; D is perhaps TRBD1 (6 bases). The germline CDR1 and CDR2 sequences are LNHNV and YYDKDF (reference sequence). CDR3 size: 18 residues. V was pared by 5 bases and J by 3 bases, with 22 bases between. CDR3 DNA: TGTGCCACCAGCTCCGGGGGGGCGGGGAGCGGATCTAATGAAAAACTGTTTTTT. Protein product: CATSSGGAGSGSNEKLFF.

The chain recombines TRBV12-3 or TRBV12-4 with TRBJ1-2; D is unresolved. Trimming stripped 5 bases from V and 4 bases from J, with 11 bases between. The CDR3 length is 13 residues. The CDR3: CASSPPVTYGYTF. The CDR3 DNA reads TGTGCCAGCAGTCCCCCGGTGACCTATGGCTACACCTTC.

The chain uses TRBV5-4 and TRBJ2-7; D ambiguous. Trimming shortened V by 0 bases and J by 5 bases, and 9 bases separated the two germline ends. The CDR3 loop spans 13 amino acids. The germline CDR1 and CDR2 sequences are SGHNT and YYREEE (reference sequence). The chain's CDR3 is CASSLGFGDEQYF. The CDR3 nucleotides are TGTGCCAGCAGCTTGGGTTTTGGGGACGAGCAGTACTTC.

The chain links TRBV5-1 to TRBJ1-1, with D unclear. Germline values: CDR1 SGHRS, CDR2 YFSETQ. CDR3 length: 15 residues. V dropped 0 bases and J dropped 3 bases, with 12 bases sitting between them. In nucleotides, the CDR3 is TGCGCCAGCAGCTTGGTGCCCGACCACGACACTGAAGCTTTCTTT. Encoded protein: CASSLVPDHDTEAFF.

J is TRBJ2-7 and V is TRBV7-8, with D possibly being TRBD2 (6 bases). The CDR3 runs to 20 residues. The germline gives CDR1 SGHVS, CDR2 FQNEAQ. V lost 4 bases and J lost 0, with 28 bases in between. The DNA for the CDR3 is TGTGCCAGCAGCTCGCGACTTAGACCGGGGCCTACCGGGAGCTCCTACGAGCAGTACTTC. Protein sequence: CASSSRLRPGPTGSSYEQYF. Full variable domain (missing parts from reference TRBV7-8 and TRBJ2-7): GAGVSQSPRYKVAKRGQDVALRCDPISGHVSLFWYQQALGQGPEFLTYFQNEAQLDKSGLPSDRFFAERPEGSVSTLKIQRTQQEDSAVYLCASSSRLRPGPTGSSYEQYFGPGTRLTVT.

The chain uses TRBV4-1 and TRBJ1-5; D perhaps matches TRBD1 (5 bases). In germline, CDR1 is MGHRA, CDR2 YSYEKL. CDR3 length equals 13 residues. V gave up 0 bases and J gave up 11 bases, with 11 bases separating them. The CDR3 DNA reads TGCGCCAGCAGCCAAGATCGGGGACGGACCCAGCATTTT. It specifies CASSQDRGRTQHF.